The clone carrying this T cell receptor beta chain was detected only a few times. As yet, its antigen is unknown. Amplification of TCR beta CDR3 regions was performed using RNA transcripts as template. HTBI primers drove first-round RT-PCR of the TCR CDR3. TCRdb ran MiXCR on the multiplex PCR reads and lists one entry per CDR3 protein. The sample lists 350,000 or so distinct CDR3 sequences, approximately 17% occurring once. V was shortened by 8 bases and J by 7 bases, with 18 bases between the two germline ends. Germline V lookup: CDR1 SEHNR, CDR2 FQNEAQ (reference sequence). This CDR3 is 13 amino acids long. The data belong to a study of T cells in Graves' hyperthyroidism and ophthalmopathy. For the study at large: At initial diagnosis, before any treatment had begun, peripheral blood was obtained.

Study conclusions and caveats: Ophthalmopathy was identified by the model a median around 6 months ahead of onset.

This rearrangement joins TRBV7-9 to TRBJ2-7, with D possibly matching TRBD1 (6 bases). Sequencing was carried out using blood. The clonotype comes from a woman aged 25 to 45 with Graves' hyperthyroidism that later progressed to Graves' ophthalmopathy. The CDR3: CASGLRGRREQYF. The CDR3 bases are TGTGCCAGCGGGCTCAGGGGACGTAGGGAGCAGTACTTC.